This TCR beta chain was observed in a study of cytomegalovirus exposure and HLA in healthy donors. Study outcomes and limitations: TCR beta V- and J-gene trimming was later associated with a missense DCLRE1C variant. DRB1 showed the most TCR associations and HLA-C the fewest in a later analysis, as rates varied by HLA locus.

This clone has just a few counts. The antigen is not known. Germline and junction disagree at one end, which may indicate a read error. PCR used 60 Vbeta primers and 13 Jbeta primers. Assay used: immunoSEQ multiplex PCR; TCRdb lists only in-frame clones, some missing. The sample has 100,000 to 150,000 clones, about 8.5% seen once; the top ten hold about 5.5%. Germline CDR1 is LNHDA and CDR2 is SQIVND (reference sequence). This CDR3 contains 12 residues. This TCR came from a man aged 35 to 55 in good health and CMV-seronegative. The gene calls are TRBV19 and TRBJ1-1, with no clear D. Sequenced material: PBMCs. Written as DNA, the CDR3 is TGTGCCAGTAGGATAGTAGGTCAGGCAGCTTTCTTT. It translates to CASRIVGQAAFF. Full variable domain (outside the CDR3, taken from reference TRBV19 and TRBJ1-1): DGGITQSPKYLFRKEGQNVTLSCEQNLNHDAMYWYRQDPGQGLRLIYYSQIVNDFQKGDIAEGYSVSREKKESFPLTVTSAQKNPTAFYLCASRIVGQAAFFGQGTRLTVV.